This T cell receptor (beta chain) was captured by sequencing in a study of Graves' ophthalmopathy and Graves' hyperthyroidism. Study as a whole: Stable hyperthyroid donors showed no ophthalmopathy during 18 months follow-up. Study results and limitations: With just under 90% sensitivity and less than 83% specificity, a 13-signature model separated ophthalmopathy from stable hyperthyroidism.

As the template, RNA transcripts were used to amplify TCR beta CDR3 regions. The workflow started with a first-round RT-PCR run with HTBI primers and then moved on to a second-round multiplex PCR. From the multiplex PCR reads, TCRdb called clonotypes with MiXCR, one entry per CDR3 protein. The data show around 1.1 million distinct CDR3 sequences, with less than 45% seen just once and around 10% held by the top ten. People with hyperthyroidism were aged 18 to 65 and newly diagnosed, under 2 months' duration. If patients had other autoimmune diseases, uncontrolled infections, pregnancy or lactation, they were excluded. The CDR3 extends over 13 amino acids. The V gene's germline CDR1 is SNHLY and CDR2 FYNNEI. J lost 5 bases, V lost 4 bases, and 3 bases had no gene match. This clonotype was seen repeatedly, ten times or more. Its target is unknown.

This clonotype was obtained from an adult man with Graves' hyperthyroidism. The gene calls are TRBV2 and TRBJ2-7; 9 positions agree with TRBD1. The material sequenced was peripheral blood or thyroid tissue (not recorded which). The CDR3 nucleotides read TGTGCCAGCAGTGTGGGACAGGGCCACGAGCAGTACTTC. Translating gives CASSVGQGHEQYF.